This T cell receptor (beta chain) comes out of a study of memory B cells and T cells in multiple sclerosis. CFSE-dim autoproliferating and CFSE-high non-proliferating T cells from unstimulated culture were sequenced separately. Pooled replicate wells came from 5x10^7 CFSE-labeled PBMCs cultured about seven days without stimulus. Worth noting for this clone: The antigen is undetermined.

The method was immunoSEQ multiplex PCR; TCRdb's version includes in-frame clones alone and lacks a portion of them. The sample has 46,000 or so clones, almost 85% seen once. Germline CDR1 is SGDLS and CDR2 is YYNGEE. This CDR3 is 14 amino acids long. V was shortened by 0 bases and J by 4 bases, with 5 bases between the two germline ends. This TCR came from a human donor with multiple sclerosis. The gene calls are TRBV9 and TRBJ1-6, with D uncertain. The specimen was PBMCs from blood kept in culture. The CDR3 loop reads CASSVARYNSPLHF. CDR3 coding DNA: TGTGCCAGCAGCGTAGCCAGATATAATTCACCCCTCCACTTT. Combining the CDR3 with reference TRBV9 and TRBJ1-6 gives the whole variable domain DSGVTQTPKHLITATGQRVTLRCSPRSGDLSVYWYQQSLDQGLQFLIQYYNGEERAKGNILERFSAQQFPDLHSELNLSSLELGDSALYFCASSVARYNSPLHFGNGTRLTVT.